These 19 T cell receptor beta chains came from one sample sequenced in a study of T-cell reconstitution after alpha-beta-depleted transplantation in children. Using unique molecular identifiers, the investigators prepared the TCRbeta library. MiXCR, run by TCRdb on the PCR reads, gives a single entry per CDR3 protein. The sample has about 500,000 distinct CDR3 sequences; 9.5% to 12% are singletons. The sample in question was PBMCs, mostly from graft donor cells, obtained 180 days after TCRalphabeta/CD19-depleted stem cell transplant. These receptors were obtained from a female patient between 2 and 15 years old who had a stem cell transplant for aplastic anemia, so the T cells may come from the graft donor.

This clonotype was detected many times. The genes are TRBV5-1 and TRBJ1-1, with a weak D call TRBD1 (5 bases). Per germline, CDR1 SGHRS and CDR2 YFSETQ. V was pared by 4 bases and J by 0 bases, with 13 bases between. The CDR3 runs 15 residues. In DNA form, the CDR3 reads TGCGCCAGCAGCGGGGACCGACTAATGAACACTGAAGCTTTCTTT. This sequence encodes CASSGDRLMNTEAFF.

The chain couples TRBV5-6 to TRBJ2-3; 8 bases fit TRBD2. V was clipped by 2 bases and J by 2 bases; unmatched bases: 10. The length of the CDR3 is 17 residues. Germline CDR1 and CDR2: SGHDT and YYEEEE. The chain's CDR3 is CASSFTGPAGDTDTQYF. The CDR3 DNA reads as TGTGCCAGCAGCTTTACCGGTCCAGCGGGAGACACAGATACGCAGTATTTT.

This clonotype was observed a handful of times. The chain links TRBV7-8 to TRBJ2-3, with D maybe TRBD2 (5 bases). This CDR3 spans 16 amino acids. Trimming pared 6 bases from V and 2 bases from J, leaving 18 bases between. Germline loops: CDR1 SGHVS, CDR2 FQNEAQ. CDR3 in amino acids: CASRYRSAGYTDTQYF. CDR3 bases: TGTGCCAGCAGGTACCGATCTGCGGGCTACACAGATACGCAGTATTTT.

The table lists this clonotype with a few counts. V gene TRBV27 combines with J gene TRBJ1-6, with unresolved D. V lost 6 bases and J lost 5, with 8 bases in between. The CDR3 totals 13 residues. Looked up from germline, CDR1 is MNHEY and CDR2 is SMNVEV (reference sequence). The CDR3 loop is CASRRTDNSPLHF. The CDR3 DNA follows: TGTGCCAGCAGGCGGACGGATAATTCACCCCTCCACTTT.

The V call is TRBV29-1, the J call TRBJ2-1; 7 bases fit TRBD2. The germline gives CDR1 SQVTM, CDR2 ANQGSEA. The CDR3 is 15 residues long. The trim removed 3 bases at V and 10 bases at J, leaving 15 bases unmatched. CDR3 residues: CSVEGPVGGPGEQFF. The CDR3 DNA reads TGCAGCGTTGAGGGGCCGGTGGGAGGGCCGGGGGAGCAGTTCTTC.

This clonotype was found a few times. V and J are TRBV20-1 and TRBJ2-1; D is unclear. Trimming pared 3 bases from V and 4 bases from J, leaving 7 bases between. CDR1 DFQATT and CDR2 SNEGSKA come from the germline V gene (reference sequence). The CDR3 length is 12 residues. CDR3 sequence (DNA): TGCAGTGCTAGGTGGCGGTACAATGAGCAGTTCTTC. Encoded protein: CSARWRYNEQFF.

The table lists this clonotype with many counts. The V and J genes are TRBV29-1 and TRBJ2-2; D gene uncertain. Germline assignment: CDR1 SQVTM and CDR2 ANQGSEA. The CDR3 extends over 12 amino acids. Deletions cut 4 bases from V and 3 bases from J, with 6 bases between. CDR3 nucleotide sequence: TGCAGCGTTGTACGGTACACCGGGGAGCTGTTTTTT. Encoded protein: CSVVRYTGELFF.

This clonotype was counted between two and nine times. V is TRBV3-1 and J is TRBJ2-4; 10 bases fit TRBD1. The trim removed 1 base at V and 14 bases at J, leaving 2 bases unmatched. In germline, CDR1 is LGHDT, CDR2 YNNKEL (reference sequence). CDR3 length: 12 amino acids. Here the CDR3 reads CASSQVGQGEYF. The CDR3 nucleotides are TGTGCCAGCAGCCAAGTTGGACAGGGGGAGTACTTC.

This clonotype was counted between two and nine times. The chain has TRBV13 and TRBJ2-7, with D perhaps matching TRBD1 or TRBD2 (5 bases each). Germline V gives CDR1 PRHDT, CDR2 FYEKMQ (reference sequence). The V end was cut by 0 bases, the J end by 1 base, with 13 bases between. The CDR3 sequence is 16 residues long. The CDR3 DNA is TGTGCCAGCAGCTTAGGAGGCCGGGGCTTTTCCTACGAGCAGTACGTC. It specifies CASSLGGRGFSYEQYV.

This clonotype was seen a few times. The gene calls are TRBV12-3 or TRBV12-4 and TRBJ2-3; D is possibly TRBD2 (5 bases). Trimming pared 3 bases from V and 2 bases from J, leaving 18 bases between. The CDR3 contains 17 residues. The DNA of the CDR3 is TGTGCCAGCAGTTTGGGTGGGAGCCGGCCCCCCACAGATACGCAGTATTTT. Protein product: CASSLGGSRPPTDTQYF.

This clonotype was recorded a few times. In DNA form, the CDR3 reads TGCAGTGCTAGAAGGGGTTGGGGGAACACTGAAGCTTTCTTT. Its protein product is CSARRGWGNTEAFF. The V gene is TRBV20-1, the J gene TRBJ1-1; a possible D gene is TRBD1 (5 bases). The CDR3 runs 14 residues. V was cut by 2 bases and J by 1 base, with 11 bases left in between. CDR1 is DFQATT, CDR2 SNEGSKA, per germline (reference sequence).

The rearrangement uses TRBV7-2 and TRBJ1-4, with 9 bases identical to TRBD1. The CDR3 length is 15 residues. CDR1 and CDR2 (germline): SGHTA, FQGNSA. After removal of 5 bases from V and 8 bases from J, the junction contained 9 bases not matched to a gene. The CDR3 is CASSPGGQGMEKLFF. In nucleotides, the CDR3 is TGTGCCAGCAGCCCGGGCGGACAGGGGATGGAAAAACTGTTTTTT.

This chain uses TRBV4-3 with TRBJ2-2; no clear D. With 0 bases removed from V and 4 bases from J, the gap between germline ends came to 12 bases. The CDR3 contains 16 residues. Germline V gene data show CDR1 as LGHNA and CDR2 as YSLEER. CDR3 DNA: TGCGCCAGCAGCCAAGAAAGGTTTCGTTTCACCGGGGAGCTGTTTTTT. Its translation is CASSQERFRFTGELFF.

This clonotype was picked up many times. The chain recombines TRBV5-5 with TRBJ2-1; TRBD2 aligns across 9 bases. CDR3 length: 15 amino acids. CDR1 is SGHKS and CDR2 is YYEKEE in the germline V gene (reference sequence). Losses at the gene ends were 5 bases for V and 3 bases for J; bases not matched to a gene: 6. The CDR3 region is CASRVTSGSYNEQFF. Here the CDR3 DNA reads TGTGCCAGCAGAGTGACTAGCGGAAGCTACAATGAGCAGTTCTTC.

This clonotype has a handful of counts. The CDR3 here is CASSYGLAGGKQYV. The CDR3 DNA sequence: TGTGCCAGCAGTTACGGACTAGCGGGAGGTAAGCAGTACGTC. The rearrangement links TRBV6-2 or TRBV6-3 to TRBJ2-7; 14 bases map to TRBD2. The CDR3 is made up of 14 amino acids. After removal of 2 bases from V and 8 bases from J, the junction contained 2 bases not matched to a gene. Germline assignment: CDR1 MNHEY and CDR2 SVGEGT.

This clonotype showed up many times. The chain is built from TRBV19 and TRBJ2-1; 11 nucleotides line up with TRBD2. Germline-derived CDR1 and CDR2 are LNHDA and SQIVND (reference sequence). This CDR3 spans 15 amino acids. V gave up 5 bases and J gave up 4 bases; unmatched junction bases: 4. In nucleotides, the CDR3 is TGTGCCAGTAGTGGCCGGACTAGCGGGTACAATGAGCAGTTCTTC. It yields the protein CASSGRTSGYNEQFF.

This chain uses TRBV9 with TRBJ2-7, with D unclear. Germline lookup yields CDR1 SGDLS and CDR2 YYNGEE. This CDR3 has 12 residues. V lost 2 bases and J lost 7, with 10 bases in between. This CDR3 reads CASSVDGQEQYF. The DNA for the CDR3 is TGTGCCAGCAGCGTTGACGGGCAGGAGCAGTACTTC.

The chain links TRBV7-9 to TRBJ1-4, with D unclear. Per the germline V gene, CDR1 is SEHNR and CDR2 is FQNEAQ (reference sequence). The CDR3 consists of 17 residues. V shed 1 base and J shed 0 bases, with 12 bases lying between them. CDR3 region: CASSLGRVWTTNEKLFF. Here the CDR3 DNA reads TGTGCCAGCAGCTTAGGCAGAGTGTGGACAACTAATGAAAAACTGTTTTTT.

There are a few counts of this clonotype. This rearrangement joins TRBV28 to TRBJ1-2; D may be TRBD1 (6 bases). Germline CDR1 is MDHEN and CDR2 is SYDVKM. The V end lost 2 bases, the J end lost 5 bases, and 15 bases lay between the germline ends. CDR3 length: 15 residues. CDR3 in DNA: TGTGCCAGCAGTTTAGGGAGGACAGTACGATATGGCTACACCTTC. Its protein product is CASSLGRTVRYGYTF.